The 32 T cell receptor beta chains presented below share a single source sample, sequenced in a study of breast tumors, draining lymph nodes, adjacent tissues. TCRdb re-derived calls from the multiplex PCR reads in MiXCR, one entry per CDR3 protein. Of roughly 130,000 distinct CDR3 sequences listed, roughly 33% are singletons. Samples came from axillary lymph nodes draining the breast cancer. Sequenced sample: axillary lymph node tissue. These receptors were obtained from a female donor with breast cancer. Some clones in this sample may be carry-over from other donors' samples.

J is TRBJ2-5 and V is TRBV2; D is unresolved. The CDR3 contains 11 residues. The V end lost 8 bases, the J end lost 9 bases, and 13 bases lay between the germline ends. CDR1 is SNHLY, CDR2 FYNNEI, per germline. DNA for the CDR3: TGTGCCAGCGGGTCGGAACAGCCCCAGTACTTC. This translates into CASGSEQPQYF.

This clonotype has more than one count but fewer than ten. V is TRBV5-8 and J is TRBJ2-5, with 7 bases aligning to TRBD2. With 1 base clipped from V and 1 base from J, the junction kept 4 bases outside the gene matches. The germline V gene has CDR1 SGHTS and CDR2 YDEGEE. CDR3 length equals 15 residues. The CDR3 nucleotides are TGTGCCAGCAGCTTGTACTTAGCGGGCCAAGAGACCCAGTACTTC. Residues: CASSLYLAGQETQYF.

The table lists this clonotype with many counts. CDR3 region: CASSGGLAHQETQYF. The CDR3 region has the DNA TGTGCCAGCAGTGGGGGGTTAGCACACCAAGAGACCCAGTACTTC. This chain uses TRBV2 with TRBJ2-5; D is possibly TRBD1 or TRBD2 (5 bases each). Germline V lookup: CDR1 SNHLY, CDR2 FYNNEI. Trimming removed 4 bases from V and 0 bases from J, with 12 bases in between. The CDR3 is 15 residues long. Looking up the rest from reference TRBV2 and TRBJ2-5 gives the full variable domain: EPEVTQTPSHQVTQMGQEVILRCVPISNHLYFYWYRQILGQKVEFLVSFYNNEISEKSEIFDDQFSVERPDGSNFTLKIRSTKLEDSAMYFCASSGGLAHQETQYFGPGTRLLVL.

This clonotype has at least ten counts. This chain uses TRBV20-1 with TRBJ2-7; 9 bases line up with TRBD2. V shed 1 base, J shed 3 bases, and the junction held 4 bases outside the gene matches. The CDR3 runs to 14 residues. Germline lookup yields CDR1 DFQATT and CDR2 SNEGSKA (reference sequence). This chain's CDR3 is CSARASGDYYEQYF. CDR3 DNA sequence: TGCAGTGCTAGAGCTAGCGGGGACTACTACGAGCAGTACTTC.

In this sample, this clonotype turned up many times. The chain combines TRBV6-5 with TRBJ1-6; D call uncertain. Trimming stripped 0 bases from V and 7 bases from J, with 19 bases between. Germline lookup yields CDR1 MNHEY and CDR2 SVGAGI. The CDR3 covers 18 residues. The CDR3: CASSYSRYLGVRNSPLHF. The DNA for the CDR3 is TGTGCCAGCAGTTACTCGAGGTATCTGGGCGTGCGGAATTCACCCCTCCACTTT.

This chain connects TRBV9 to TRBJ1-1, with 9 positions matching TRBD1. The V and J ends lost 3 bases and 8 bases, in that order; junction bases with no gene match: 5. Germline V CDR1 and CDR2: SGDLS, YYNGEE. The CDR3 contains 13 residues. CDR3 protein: CASSATDRGEAFF. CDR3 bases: TGTGCCAGCAGCGCCACGGACAGGGGCGAAGCTTTCTTT.

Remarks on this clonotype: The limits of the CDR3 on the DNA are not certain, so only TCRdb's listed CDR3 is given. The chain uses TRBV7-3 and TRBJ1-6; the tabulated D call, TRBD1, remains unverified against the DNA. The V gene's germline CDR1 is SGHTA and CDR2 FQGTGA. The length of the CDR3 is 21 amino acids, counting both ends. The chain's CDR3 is CASSFYICSAHELGTSTPLHF.

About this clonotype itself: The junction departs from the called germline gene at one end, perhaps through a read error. For the CDR3, the DNA is TGTGCCAGTAGTTCTCCCCCACTACAAAGCGGGAAAACTGAAGCTTCCTTT. It specifies CASSSPPLQSGKTEASF. The chain recombines TRBV19 with TRBJ1-1; no reliable D call. CDR1 LNHDA and CDR2 SQIVND come from the germline V gene (reference sequence). The CDR3 is 17 residues long.

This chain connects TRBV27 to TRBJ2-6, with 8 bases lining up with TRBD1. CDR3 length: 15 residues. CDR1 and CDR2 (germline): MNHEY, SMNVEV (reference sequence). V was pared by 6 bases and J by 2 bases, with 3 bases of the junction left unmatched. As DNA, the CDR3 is TGTGCCAGCAGGGTCAGGGGGCCTGGGGCCAACGTCCTGACTTTC. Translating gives CASRVRGPGANVLTF.

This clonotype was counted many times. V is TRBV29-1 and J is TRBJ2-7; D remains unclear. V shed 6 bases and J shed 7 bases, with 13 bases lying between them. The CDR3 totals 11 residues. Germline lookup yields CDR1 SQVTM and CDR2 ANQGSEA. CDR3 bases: TGCAGCGTCGACAAGGACCGAGAGCAGTACTTC. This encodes CSVDKDREQYF.

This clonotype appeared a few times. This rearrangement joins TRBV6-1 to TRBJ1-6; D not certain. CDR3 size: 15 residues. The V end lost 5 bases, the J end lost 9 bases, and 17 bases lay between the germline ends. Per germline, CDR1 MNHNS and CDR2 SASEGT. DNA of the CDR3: TGTGCCAGCAGTCAAGGTAGGATAACGGGTTCACCCCTCCACTTT. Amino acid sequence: CASSQGRITGSPLHF.

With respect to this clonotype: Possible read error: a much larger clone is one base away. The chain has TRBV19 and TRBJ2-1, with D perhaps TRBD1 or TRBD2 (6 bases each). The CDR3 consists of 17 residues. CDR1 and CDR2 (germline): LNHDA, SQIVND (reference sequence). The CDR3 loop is CASSMDPYGGIKDEQSF. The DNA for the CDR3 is TGTGCCAGTAGTATGGACCCATACGGGGGCATTAAGGATGAGCAGTCCTTC.

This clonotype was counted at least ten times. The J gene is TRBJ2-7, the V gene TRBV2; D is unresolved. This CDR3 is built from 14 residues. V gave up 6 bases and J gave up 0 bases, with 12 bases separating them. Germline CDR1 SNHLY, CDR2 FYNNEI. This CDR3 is CASRYTEASYEQYF. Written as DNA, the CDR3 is TGTGCCAGCAGATATACGGAAGCCTCCTACGAGCAGTACTTC.

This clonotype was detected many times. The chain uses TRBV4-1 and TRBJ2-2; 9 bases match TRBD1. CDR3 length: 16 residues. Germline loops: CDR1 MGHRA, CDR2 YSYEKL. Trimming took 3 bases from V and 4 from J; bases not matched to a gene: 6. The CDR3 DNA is TGCGCCAGCAGCCAGGGACAGGGCCCACTCACCGGGGAGCTGTTTTTT. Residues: CASSQGQGPLTGELFF.

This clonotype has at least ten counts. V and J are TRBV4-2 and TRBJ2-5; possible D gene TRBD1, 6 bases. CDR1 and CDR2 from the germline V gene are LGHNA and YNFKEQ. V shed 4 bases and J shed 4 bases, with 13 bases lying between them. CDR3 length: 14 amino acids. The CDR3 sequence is CASSLGGATETQYF. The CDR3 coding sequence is TGTGCCAGCAGCCTTGGGGGCGCCACAGAGACCCAGTACTTC.

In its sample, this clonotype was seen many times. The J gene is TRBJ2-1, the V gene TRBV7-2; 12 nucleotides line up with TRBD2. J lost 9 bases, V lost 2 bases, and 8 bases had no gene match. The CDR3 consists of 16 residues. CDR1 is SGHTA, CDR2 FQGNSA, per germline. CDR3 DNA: TGTGCCAGCAGCTTAAGTTCTAGCGGGGGGGACGGTGAGCAGTTCTTC. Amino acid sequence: CASSLSSSGGDGEQFF.

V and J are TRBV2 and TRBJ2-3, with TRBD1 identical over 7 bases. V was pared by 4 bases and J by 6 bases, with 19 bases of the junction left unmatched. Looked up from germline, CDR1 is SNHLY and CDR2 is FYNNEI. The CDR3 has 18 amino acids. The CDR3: CASSGPSLRQGGADTQYF. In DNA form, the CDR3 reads TGTGCCAGCAGTGGACCGTCCTTGAGACAGGGTGGGGCGGATACGCAGTATTTT.

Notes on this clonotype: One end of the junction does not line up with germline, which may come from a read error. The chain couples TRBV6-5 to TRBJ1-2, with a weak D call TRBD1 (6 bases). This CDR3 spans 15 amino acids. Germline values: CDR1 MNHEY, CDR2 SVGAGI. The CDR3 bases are TGTGCCAGCAGTCACTCAACCGGACAGCTTTATGGCTACACCTTC. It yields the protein CASSHSTGQLYGYTF.

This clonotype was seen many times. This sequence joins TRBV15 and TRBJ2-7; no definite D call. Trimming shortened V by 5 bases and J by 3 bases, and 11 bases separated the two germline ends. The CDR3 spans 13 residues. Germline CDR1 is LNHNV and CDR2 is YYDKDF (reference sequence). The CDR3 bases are TGTGCCACCAGCTCCCAGGTGGGCTACGAGCAGTACTTC. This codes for CATSSQVGYEQYF. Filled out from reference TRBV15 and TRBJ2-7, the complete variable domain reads DAMVIQNPRYQVTQFGKPVTLSCSQTLNHNVMYWYQQKSSQAPKLLFHYYDKDFNNEADTPDNFQSRRPNTSFCFLDIRSPGLGDTAMYLCATSSQVGYEQYFGPGTRLTVT.

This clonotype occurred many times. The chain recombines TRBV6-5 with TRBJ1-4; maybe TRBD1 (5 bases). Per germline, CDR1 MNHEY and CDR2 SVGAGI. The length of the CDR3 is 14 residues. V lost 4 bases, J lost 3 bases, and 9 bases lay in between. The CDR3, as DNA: TGTGCCAGCAGTTGGGTAGGGGCTAATGAAAAACTGTTTTTT. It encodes CASSWVGANEKLFF.

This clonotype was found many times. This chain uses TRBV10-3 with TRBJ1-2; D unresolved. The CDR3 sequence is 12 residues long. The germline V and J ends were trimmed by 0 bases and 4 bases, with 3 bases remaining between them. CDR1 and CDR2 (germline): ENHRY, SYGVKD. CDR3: CAISESSYGYTF. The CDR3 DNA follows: TGTGCCATCAGTGAGTCGTCCTATGGCTACACCTTC.

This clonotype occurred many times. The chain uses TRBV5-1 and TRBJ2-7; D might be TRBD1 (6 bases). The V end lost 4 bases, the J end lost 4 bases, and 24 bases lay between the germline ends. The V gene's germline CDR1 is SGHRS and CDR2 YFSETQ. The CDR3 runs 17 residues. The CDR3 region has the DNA TGCGCCAGCAGCCCGGGGTTGGGGGCATCCGCGTCGTACGAGCAGTACGTC. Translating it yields CASSPGLGASASYEQYV.

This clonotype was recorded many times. The CDR3 spells CASSAGQGNTGELFF. The CDR3 nucleotides read TGTGCCAGTAGCGCGGGACAGGGGAACACCGGGGAGCTGTTTTTT. This chain uses TRBV19 with TRBJ2-2; 9 bases map to TRBD1. The V gene end was trimmed by 6 bases and the J gene end by 1 base; junction bases not matched to a gene: 3. This CDR3 has 15 amino acids. Germline CDR1 reads LNHDA; CDR2 reads SQIVND (reference sequence). The full variable domain, in which reference TRBV19 and TRBJ2-2 provide the parts outside the CDR3, is DGGITQSPKYLFRKEGQNVTLSCEQNLNHDAMYWYRQDPGQGLRLIYYSQIVNDFQKGDIAEGYSVSREKKESFPLTVTSAQKNPTAFYLCASSAGQGNTGELFFGEGSRLTVL.

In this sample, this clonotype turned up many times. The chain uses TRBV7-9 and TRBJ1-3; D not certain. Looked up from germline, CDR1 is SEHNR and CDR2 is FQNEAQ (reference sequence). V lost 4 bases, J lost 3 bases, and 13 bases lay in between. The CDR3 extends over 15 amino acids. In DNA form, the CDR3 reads TGTGCCAGCAGCTCCGCCAATCTCGTTGGAAACACCATATATTTT. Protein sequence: CASSSANLVGNTIYF. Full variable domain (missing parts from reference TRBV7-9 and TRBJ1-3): DTGVSQNPRHKITKRGQNVTFRCDPISEHNRLYWYRQTLGQGPEFLTYFQNEAQLEKSRLLSDRFSAERPKGSFSTLEIQRTEQGDSAMYLCASSSANLVGNTIYFGEGSWLTVV.

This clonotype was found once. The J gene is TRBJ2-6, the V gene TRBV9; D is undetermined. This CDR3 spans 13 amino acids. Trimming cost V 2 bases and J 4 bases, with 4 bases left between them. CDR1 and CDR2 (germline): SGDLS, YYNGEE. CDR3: CASSVGGANVLTF. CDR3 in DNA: TGTGCCAGCAGCGTTGGCGGGGCCAACGTCCTGACTTTC.

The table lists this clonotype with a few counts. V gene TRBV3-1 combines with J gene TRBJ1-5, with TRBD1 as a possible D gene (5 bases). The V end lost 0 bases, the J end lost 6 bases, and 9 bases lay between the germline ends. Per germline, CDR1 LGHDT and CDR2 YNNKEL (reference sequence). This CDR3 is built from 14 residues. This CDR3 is CASSQDRARQPQHF. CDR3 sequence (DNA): TGTGCCAGCAGCCAAGACAGGGCCCGTCAGCCCCAGCATTTT.

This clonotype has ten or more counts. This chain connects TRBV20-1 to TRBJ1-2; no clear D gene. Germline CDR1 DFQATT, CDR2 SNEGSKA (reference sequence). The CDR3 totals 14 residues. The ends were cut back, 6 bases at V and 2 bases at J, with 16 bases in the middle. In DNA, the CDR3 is TGCAGTGCCCTACCTCCCCCAGTCAACTATGGCTACACCTTC. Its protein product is CSALPPPVNYGYTF.

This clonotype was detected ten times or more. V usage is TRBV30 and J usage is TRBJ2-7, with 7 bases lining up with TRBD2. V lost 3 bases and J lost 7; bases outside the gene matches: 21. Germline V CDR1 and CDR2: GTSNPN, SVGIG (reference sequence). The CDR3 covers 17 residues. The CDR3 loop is CAWRGRLGGIALEEQYF. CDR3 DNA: TGTGCCTGGAGGGGGAGGTTGGGGGGGATAGCCCTCGAAGAGCAGTACTTC.

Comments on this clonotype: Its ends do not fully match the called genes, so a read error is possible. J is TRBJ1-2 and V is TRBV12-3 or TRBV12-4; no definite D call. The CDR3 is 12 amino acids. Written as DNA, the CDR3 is TGTGTCAGCAGTTCCCGGACCGAGGGCTACACCTTC. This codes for CVSSSRTEGYTF.

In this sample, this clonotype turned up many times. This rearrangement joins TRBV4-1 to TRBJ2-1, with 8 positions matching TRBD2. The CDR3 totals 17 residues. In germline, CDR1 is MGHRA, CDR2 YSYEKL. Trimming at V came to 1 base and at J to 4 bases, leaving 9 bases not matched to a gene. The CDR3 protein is CASSQAGAGEAYNEQFF. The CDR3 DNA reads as TGCGCCAGCAGCCAAGCAGGAGCGGGGGAGGCATACAATGAGCAGTTCTTC.

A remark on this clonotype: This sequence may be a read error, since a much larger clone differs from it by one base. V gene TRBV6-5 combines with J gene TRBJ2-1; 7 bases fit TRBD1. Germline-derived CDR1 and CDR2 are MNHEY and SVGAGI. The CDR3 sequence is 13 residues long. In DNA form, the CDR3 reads TGTGCCAGCAGTAAGACAGGGCTACATGAGCAGCTCTTC. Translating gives CASSKTGLHEQLF.

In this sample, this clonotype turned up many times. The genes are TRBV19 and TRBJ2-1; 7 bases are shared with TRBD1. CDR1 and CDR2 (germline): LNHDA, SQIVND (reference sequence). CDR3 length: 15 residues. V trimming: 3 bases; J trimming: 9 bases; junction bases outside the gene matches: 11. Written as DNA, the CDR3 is TGTGCCAGTAGTATCAAGGGGGCGGAGGTCACTGAGCAGTTCTTC. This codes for CASSIKGAEVTEQFF.